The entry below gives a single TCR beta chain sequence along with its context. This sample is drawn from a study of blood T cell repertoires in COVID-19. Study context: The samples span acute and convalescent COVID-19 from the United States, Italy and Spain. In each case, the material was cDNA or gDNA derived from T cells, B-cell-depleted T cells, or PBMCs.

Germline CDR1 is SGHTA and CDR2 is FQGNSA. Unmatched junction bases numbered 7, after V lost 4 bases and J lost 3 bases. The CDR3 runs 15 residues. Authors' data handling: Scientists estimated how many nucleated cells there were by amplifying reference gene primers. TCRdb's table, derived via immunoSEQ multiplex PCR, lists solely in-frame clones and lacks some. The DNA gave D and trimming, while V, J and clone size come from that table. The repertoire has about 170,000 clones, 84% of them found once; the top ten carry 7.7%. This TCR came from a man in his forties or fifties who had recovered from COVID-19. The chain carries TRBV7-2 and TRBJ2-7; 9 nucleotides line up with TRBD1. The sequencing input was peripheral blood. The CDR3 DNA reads TGTGCCAGCAGCTCCCGGGACAGGGCGGTCTACGAGCAGTACTTC. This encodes CASSSRDRAVYEQYF.